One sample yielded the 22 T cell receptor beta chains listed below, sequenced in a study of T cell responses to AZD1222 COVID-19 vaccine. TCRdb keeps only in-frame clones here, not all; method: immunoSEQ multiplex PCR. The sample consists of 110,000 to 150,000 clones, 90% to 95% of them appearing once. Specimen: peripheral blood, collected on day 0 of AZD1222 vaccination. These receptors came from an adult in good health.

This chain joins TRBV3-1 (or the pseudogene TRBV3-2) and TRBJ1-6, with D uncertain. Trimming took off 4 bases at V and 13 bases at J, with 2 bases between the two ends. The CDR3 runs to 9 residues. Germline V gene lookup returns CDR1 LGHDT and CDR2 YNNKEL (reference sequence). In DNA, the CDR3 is TGTGCCAGCAGCCCGCCCCTCCACTTT. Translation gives CASSPPLHF.

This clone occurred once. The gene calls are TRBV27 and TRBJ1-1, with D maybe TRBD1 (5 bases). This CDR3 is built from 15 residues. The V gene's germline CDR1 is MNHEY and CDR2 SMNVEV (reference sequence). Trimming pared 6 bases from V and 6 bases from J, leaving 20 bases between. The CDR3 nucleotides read TGTGCCAGCAGGAACCCGAGAAACAGGTCCTCTGAAGCTTTCTTT. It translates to CASRNPRNRSSEAFF.

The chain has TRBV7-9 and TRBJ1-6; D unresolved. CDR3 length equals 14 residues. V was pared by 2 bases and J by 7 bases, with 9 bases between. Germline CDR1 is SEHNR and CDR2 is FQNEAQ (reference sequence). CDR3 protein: CASSLNQINSPLHF. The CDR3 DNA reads TGTGCCAGCAGCTTAAACCAGATCAATTCACCCCTCCACTTT.

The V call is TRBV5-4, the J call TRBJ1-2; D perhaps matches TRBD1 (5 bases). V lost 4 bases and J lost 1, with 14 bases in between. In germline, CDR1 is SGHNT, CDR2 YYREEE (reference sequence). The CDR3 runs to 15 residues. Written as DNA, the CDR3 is TGTGCCAGCAGCGATACAGGACGGTATAACTATGGCTACACCTTC. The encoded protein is CASSDTGRYNYGYTF. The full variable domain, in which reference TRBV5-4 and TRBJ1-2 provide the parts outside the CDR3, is ETGVTQSPTHLIKTRGQQVTLRCSSQSGHNTVSWYQQALGQGPQFIFQYYREEENGRGNFPPRFSGLQFPNYSSELNVNALELDDSALYLCASSDTGRYNYGYTFGSGTRLTVV.

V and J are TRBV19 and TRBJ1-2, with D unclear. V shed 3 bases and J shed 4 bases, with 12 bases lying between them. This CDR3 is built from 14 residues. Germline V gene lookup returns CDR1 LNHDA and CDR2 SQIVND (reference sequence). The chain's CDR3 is CASSIRPRSYGYTF. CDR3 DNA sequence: TGTGCCAGTAGTATCCGCCCGCGTTCCTATGGCTACACCTTC.

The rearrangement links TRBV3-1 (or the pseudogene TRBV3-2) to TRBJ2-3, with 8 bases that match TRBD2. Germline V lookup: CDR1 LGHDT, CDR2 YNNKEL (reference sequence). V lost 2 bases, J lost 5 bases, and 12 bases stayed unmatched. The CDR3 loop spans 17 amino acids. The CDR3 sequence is CASSQKGVAGGGDTQYF. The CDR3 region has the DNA TGTGCCAGCAGCCAAAAGGGGGTGGCGGGGGGCGGAGATACGCAGTATTTT.

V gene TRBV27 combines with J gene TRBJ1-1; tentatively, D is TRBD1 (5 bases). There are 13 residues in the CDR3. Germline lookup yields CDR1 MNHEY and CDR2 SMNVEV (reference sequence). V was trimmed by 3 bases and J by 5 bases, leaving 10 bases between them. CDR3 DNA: TGTGCCAGCAGTTTCGGGGGAGCTACTGAAGCTTTCTTT. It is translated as CASSFGGATEAFF.

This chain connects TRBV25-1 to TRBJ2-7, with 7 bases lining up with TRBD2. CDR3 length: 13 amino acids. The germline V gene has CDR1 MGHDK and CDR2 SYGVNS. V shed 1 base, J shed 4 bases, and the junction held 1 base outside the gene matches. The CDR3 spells CASSELGLYEQYF. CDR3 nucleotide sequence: TGTGCCAGCAGTGAATTGGGACTATACGAGCAGTACTTC.

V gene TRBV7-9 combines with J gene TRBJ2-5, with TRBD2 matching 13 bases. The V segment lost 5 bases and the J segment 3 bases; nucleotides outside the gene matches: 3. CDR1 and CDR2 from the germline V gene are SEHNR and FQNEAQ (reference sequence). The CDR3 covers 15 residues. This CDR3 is CASSLTSGGEETQYF. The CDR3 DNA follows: TGTGCCAGCAGCCTCACTAGCGGGGGGGAAGAGACCCAGTACTTC.

The DNA of the CDR3 is TGTGCCAGCAGTTTTTCAGGGGCAAATTCACCCCTCCACTTT. Translating gives CASSFSGANSPLHF. The chain joins TRBV28 to TRBJ1-6, with D perhaps matching TRBD1 (6 bases). The CDR3 extends over 14 amino acids. Trimming pared 3 bases from V and 7 bases from J, leaving 10 bases between. From germline, CDR1 is MDHEN and CDR2 SYDVKM. Full variable domain (rest looked up from reference TRBV28 and TRBJ1-6): DVKVTQSSRYLVKRTGEKVFLECVQDMDHENMFWYRQDPGLGLRLIYFSYDVKMKEKGDIPEGYSVSREKKERFSLILESASTNQTSMYLCASSFSGANSPLHFGNGTRLTVT.

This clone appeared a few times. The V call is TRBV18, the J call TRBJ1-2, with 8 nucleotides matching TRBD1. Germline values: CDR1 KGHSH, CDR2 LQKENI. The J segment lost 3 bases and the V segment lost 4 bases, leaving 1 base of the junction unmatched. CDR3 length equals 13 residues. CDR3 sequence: CASSQDRDYGYTF. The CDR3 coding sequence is TGTGCCAGCTCACAGGACAGGGACTATGGCTACACCTTC. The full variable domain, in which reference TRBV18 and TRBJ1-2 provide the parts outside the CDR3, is NAGVMQNPRHLVRRRGQEARLRCSPMKGHSHVYWYRQLPEEGLKFMVYLQKENIIDESGMPKERFSAEFPKEGPSILRIQQVVRGDSAAYFCASSQDRDYGYTFGSGTRLTVV.

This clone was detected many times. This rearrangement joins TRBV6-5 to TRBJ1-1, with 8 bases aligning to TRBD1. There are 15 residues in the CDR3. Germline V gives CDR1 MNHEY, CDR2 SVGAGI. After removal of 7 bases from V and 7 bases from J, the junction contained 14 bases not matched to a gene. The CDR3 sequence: CASTLLADRVGEAFF. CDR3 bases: TGTGCCAGCACACTCTTGGCGGACAGGGTGGGTGAAGCTTTCTTT.

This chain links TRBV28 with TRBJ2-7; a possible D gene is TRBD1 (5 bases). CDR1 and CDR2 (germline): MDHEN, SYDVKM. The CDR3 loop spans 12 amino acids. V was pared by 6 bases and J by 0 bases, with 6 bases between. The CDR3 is CASRDISYEQYF. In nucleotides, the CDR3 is TGTGCCAGCAGGGACATCTCCTACGAGCAGTACTTC. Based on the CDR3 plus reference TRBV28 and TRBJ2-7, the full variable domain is DVKVTQSSRYLVKRTGEKVFLECVQDMDHENMFWYRQDPGLGLRLIYFSYDVKMKEKGDIPEGYSVSREKKERFSLILESASTNQTSMYLCASRDISYEQYFGPGTRLTVT.

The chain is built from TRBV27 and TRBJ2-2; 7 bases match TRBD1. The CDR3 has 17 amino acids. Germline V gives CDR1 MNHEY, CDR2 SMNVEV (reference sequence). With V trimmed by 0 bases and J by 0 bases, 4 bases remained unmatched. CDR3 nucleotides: TGTGCCAGCAGTTTATCATCCAGGGGGACGAACACCGGGGAGCTGTTTTTT. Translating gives CASSLSSRGTNTGELFF.

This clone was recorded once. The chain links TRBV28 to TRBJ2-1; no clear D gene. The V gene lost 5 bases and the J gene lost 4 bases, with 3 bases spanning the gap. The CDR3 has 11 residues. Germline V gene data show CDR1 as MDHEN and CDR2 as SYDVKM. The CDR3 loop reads CASSRYNEQFF. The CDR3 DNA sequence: TGTGCCAGCAGTCGTTACAATGAGCAGTTCTTC.

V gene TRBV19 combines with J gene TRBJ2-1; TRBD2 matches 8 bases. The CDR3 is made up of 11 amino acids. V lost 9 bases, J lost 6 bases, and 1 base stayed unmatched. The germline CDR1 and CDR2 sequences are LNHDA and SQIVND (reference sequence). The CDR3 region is CASGGVNEQFF. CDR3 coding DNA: TGTGCCAGCGGGGGGGTCAATGAGCAGTTCTTC. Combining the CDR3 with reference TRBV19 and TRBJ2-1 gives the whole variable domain DGGITQSPKYLFRKEGQNVTLSCEQNLNHDAMYWYRQDPGQGLRLIYYSQIVNDFQKGDIAEGYSVSREKKESFPLTVTSAQKNPTAFYLCASGGVNEQFFGPGTRLTVL.

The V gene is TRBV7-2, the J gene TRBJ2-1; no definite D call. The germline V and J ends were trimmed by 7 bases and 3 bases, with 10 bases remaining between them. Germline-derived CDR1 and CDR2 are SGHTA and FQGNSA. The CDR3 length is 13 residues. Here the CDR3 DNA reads TGTGCCAGCACTCCCGCGTACTACAATGAGCAGTTCTTC. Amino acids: CASTPAYYNEQFF. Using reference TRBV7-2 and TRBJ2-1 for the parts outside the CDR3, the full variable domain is GAGVSQSPSNKVTEKGKDVELRCDPISGHTALYWYRQSLGQGLEFLIYFQGNSAPDKSGLPSDRFSAERTGGSVSTLTIQRTQQEDSAVYLCASTPAYYNEQFFGPGTRLTVL.

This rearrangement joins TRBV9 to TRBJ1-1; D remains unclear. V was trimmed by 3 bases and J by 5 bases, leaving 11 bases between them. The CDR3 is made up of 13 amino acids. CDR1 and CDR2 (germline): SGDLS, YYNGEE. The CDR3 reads CASSEITGTEAFF. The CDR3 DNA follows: TGTGCCAGCAGCGAAATAACGGGGACTGAAGCTTTCTTT. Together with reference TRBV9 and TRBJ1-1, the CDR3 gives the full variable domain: DSGVTQTPKHLITATGQRVTLRCSPRSGDLSVYWYQQSLDQGLQFLIQYYNGEERAKGNILERFSAQQFPDLHSELNLSSLELGDSALYFCASSEITGTEAFFGQGTRLTVV.

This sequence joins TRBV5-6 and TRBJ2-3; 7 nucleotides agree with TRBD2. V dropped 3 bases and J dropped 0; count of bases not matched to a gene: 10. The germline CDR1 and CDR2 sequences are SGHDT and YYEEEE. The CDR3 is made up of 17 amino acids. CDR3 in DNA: TGTGCCAGCAGCTATCCCGGGACTACCACTAGCACAGATACGCAGTATTTT. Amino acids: CASSYPGTTTSTDTQYF.

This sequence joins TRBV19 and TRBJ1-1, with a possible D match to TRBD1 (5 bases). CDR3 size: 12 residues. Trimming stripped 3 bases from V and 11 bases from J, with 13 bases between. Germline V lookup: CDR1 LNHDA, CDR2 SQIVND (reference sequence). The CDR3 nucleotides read TGTGCCAGTAGTATCGGGGCCCGAGGGGCTTTCTTT. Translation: CASSIGARGAFF.

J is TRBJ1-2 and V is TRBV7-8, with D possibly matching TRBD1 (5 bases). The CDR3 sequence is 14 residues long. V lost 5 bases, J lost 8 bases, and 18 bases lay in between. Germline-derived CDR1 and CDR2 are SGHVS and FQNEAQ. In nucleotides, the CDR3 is TGTGCCAGCAGCGACAATTCCAGGGTAGCGGGCTACACCTTC. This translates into CASSDNSRVAGYTF. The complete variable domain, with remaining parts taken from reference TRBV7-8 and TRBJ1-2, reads GAGVSQSPRYKVAKRGQDVALRCDPISGHVSLFWYQQALGQGPEFLTYFQNEAQLDKSGLPSDRFFAERPEGSVSTLKIQRTQQEDSAVYLCASSDNSRVAGYTFGSGTRLTVV.

The CDR3 region is CASSHPQGAASPLHF. CDR3 in DNA: TGTGCCAGCAGCCACCCACAGGGGGCGGCTTCACCCCTCCACTTT. The V call is TRBV9, the J call TRBJ1-6; TRBD1 matches 9 bases. Germline assignment: CDR1 SGDLS and CDR2 YYNGEE. J lost 9 bases, V lost 4 bases, and 8 bases had no gene match. This CDR3 comprises 15 residues.